This TCR beta chain is from a study of blood T cell repertoires in COVID-19. The wider study: PBMCs, B-cell-depleted T cells, or T cells were the source of the cDNA or gDNA that made up the material.

Germline-derived CDR1 and CDR2 are MNHEY and SMNVEV (reference sequence). The ends lost 5 bases at V and 2 bases at J; junction bases unmatched: 4. The CDR3 is 14 residues long. Here immunoSEQ multiplex PCR was the method, and the copy in TCRdb shows in-frame clones only, minus some. The data contain 310,000 or so clones, approximately 83% of them singletons. The sample taken for sequencing was peripheral blood. The chain recombines TRBV27 with TRBJ2-7; 9 bases agree with TRBD1. This sequence originates from a woman aged 25 to 39 who had recovered from COVID-19. In DNA, the CDR3 is TGTGCCAGCAGTCCGGGACAGGGCGCCTACGAGCAGTACTTC. It encodes CASSPGQGAYEQYF.